A selection of T cell receptor beta chains follows, all from one sample in a study of T cells after yellow fever vaccination. TCRdb independently ran MiXCR on the 5' RACE reads; one entry per CDR3 protein. Here the sample spans approximately 240,000 distinct CDR3 sequences, about 3.5% being singletons. The sample in question was PBMCs, obtained 15 days after the yellow fever booster vaccination. The source is a man younger than 35 who received the YFV17D yellow fever vaccine. Each CDR3 is given with its conserved first and last residue. The order of the fields is V gene, clone size, CDR3 length, D gene, J gene, CDR3 DNA, CDR3 protein. A D gene is named only where the DNA matches it firmly. Rows give clone size only sometimes, using once, few, many, or a class for an expanded clone.

>TRBV20-1|many|14|TRBD2|TRBJ2-3
TGCAGTGCTACAGCGGGGGGGAGCACAGATACGCAGTATTTT
CSATAGGSTDTQYF
>TRBV7-9|many|13|NA|TRBJ2-7
TGTGCCAGCAGCTTCCAGGGGAACTACGAGCAGTACTTC
CASSFQGNYEQYF
>TRBV7-2|many|12|NA|TRBJ2-3
TGTGCCAGCACAAGTGACACAGATACGCAGTATTTT
CASTSDTDTQYF
>TRBV7-2|many|15|TRBD2|TRBJ2-2
TGTGCCAGCAGCTCTGTAGCGGGAAAAACCGGGGAGCTGTTTTTT
CASSSVAGKTGELFF
>TRBV7-3|many|14|NA|TRBJ2-2
TGTGCCAGCAGCCCAACAGGGTACACCGGGGAGCTGTTTTTT
CASSPTGYTGELFF
>TRBV15|many|14|NA|TRBJ2-5
TGTGCCACCAGCTCTGGACGGACCCAAGAGACCCAGTACTTC
CATSSGRTQETQYF
>TRBV6-5|many|13|NA|TRBJ2-3
TGTGCCAGCGGAAGCTACGTAGCAGATACGCAGTATTTT
CASGSYVADTQYF
>TRBV11-2|many|14|TRBD1|TRBJ1-1
TGTGCCAGCAGCCTCTATAGACAGGGCACTGAAGCTTTCTTT
CASSLYRQGTEAFF
>TRBV29-1|many|16|TRBD1|TRBJ1-4
TGCAGCGTTGAAGTCCCACAGGGGGCGGCTAATGAAAAACTGTTTTTT
CSVEVPQGAANEKLFF
>TRBV7-2|many|12|NA|TRBJ1-2
TGTGCCAGCAGCTTTTGGGACTATGGCTACACCTTC
CASSFWDYGYTF
>TRBV20-1|many|14|TRBD2|TRBJ2-1
TGCAGTGCTTCCGGGACTAGCGGGGTCTATGAGCAGTTCTTC
CSASGTSGVYEQFF
>TRBV7-9|many|16|NA|TRBJ1-3
TGTGCCAGCAGCCCGTACAAACGTCTCTCTGGAAACACCATATATTTT
CASSPYKRLSGNTIYF
>TRBV18|many|16|TRBD1|TRBJ1-1
TGTGCCAGCTCACCCTCTATTGAGACAGGGGGCGCGGAAGCTTTCTTT
CASSPSIETGGAEAFF
>TRBV6-1|many|10|TRBD1|TRBJ1-1
TGTGCCAGCAGGGACAGGGAGACTTTCTTT
CASRDRETFF
>TRBV20-1|many|12|NA|TRBJ1-2
TGCAGTGCTTACGGGGCCTTCTATGGCTACACCTTC
CSAYGAFYGYTF
>TRBV24-1|many|19|NA|TRBJ2-4
TGTGCCACCATCTTCCTCCAAACCCCGGGACCACTAGCCAAAAACATTCAGTACTTC
CATIFLQTPGPLAKNIQYF
>TRBV7-9|many|14|NA|TRBJ2-2
TGTGCCAGCAGCCCAGGGGTTGTCACCGGGGAGCTGTTTTTT
CASSPGVVTGELFF
>TRBV5-4|NA|15|TRBD2|TRBJ2-1
TGTGCCAGCAGCTTGGCCACTAGCGGGAGCTATGAGCAGTTCTTC
CASSLATSGSYEQFF
>TRBV27|many|15|TRBD1|TRBJ2-1
TGTGCCAGCAAAGAGGGGACAGGGGGCTGGTATGAGCAGTTCTTC
CASKEGTGGWYEQFF
>TRBV4-2|many|14|NA|TRBJ2-3
TGTGCCAGCAGCCAAGGTTCTAGTGCCGATACGCAGTATTTT
CASSQGSSADTQYF
>TRBV4-1|many|14|TRBD1|TRBJ2-7
TGCGCCAGCAGCCAAGGGACAGGGGGCAACGAGCAGTACTTC
CASSQGTGGNEQYF
>TRBV5-4|many|15|TRBD2|TRBJ2-1
TGTGCCAGCAGCCCAAGGCTAGCGGGGGGCACTGAGCAGTTCTTC
CASSPRLAGGTEQFF
>TRBV5-1|many|15|NA|TRBJ2-7
TGCGCCAGCAGCTTGGACGCGACACCTAACTACGAGCAGTACTTC
CASSLDATPNYEQYF
>TRBV10-3|many|14|NA|TRBJ1-4
TGTGCCATCAGAAAGGACGGATCCAATGAAAAACTGTTTTTT
CAIRKDGSNEKLFF
>TRBV5-4|NA|16|NA|TRBJ1-4
TGTGCCAGCAGCTTGGGGTCGAGCGGATGGAATGAAAAACTGTTTTTT
CASSLGSSGWNEKLFF
>TRBV5-1|many|15|NA|TRBJ2-5
TGCGCCAGCAGCTTCGAGCAGAGGGCGGCAGAGACCCAGTACTTC
CASSFEQRAAETQYF
>TRBV4-1|many|15|NA|TRBJ2-1
TGCGCCAGCAGCCAAGCCCGGGGGTCCATCAATGAGCAGTTCTTC
CASSQARGSINEQFF
>TRBV5-4|many|15|TRBD2|TRBJ2-7
TGTGCCAGCAGCTACGGACTAGCGGGGGGGTACGAGCAGTACTTC
CASSYGLAGGYEQYF
>TRBV6-2/TRBV6-3|many|17|TRBD1|TRBJ1-2
TGTGCCAGCAGTCAATCATCGACAGGGGATTCCAGCTATGGCTACACCTTC
CASSQSSTGDSSYGYTF
>TRBV6-2/TRBV6-3|many|13|NA|TRBJ2-7
TGTGCCAGCAGTTACCGGCGGACCTACGAGCAGTACTTC
CASSYRRTYEQYF
>TRBV20-1|many|18|NA|TRBJ1-1
TGCAGTGCTAGAGGGCGATCGACCTTCAACCTCATGAACACTGAAGCTTTCTTT
CSARGRSTFNLMNTEAFF
>TRBV29-1|few|15|NA|TRBJ2-7
TGCAGCGTTGAAGGGGCCCCTCTGGGGAAGAACGAGCAGTACTTC
CSVEGAPLGKNEQYF
>TRBV25-1|many|15|NA|TRBJ2-2
TGTGCCAGCAGTGATCTGGCAGGGAACACCGGGGAGCTGTTTTTT
CASSDLAGNTGELFF
>TRBV12-3/TRBV12-4|many|14|TRBD1|TRBJ2-5
TGTGCCAGCAGTCCTTGGACAGGGGGTGAGACCCAGTACTTC
CASSPWTGGETQYF
>TRBV28|many|13|NA|TRBJ1-2
TGTGCCAGCTTCGCGGGGGAAAACTATGGCTACACCTTC
CASFAGENYGYTF
>TRBV15|NA|19|NA|TRBJ1-5
TGTGCCACCAGCAGAGAACAGTTTATTTCGGGGGGAAGCAATCAGCCCCAGCATTTT
CATSREQFISGGSNQPQHF
>TRBV7-2|many|17|NA|TRBJ2-3
TGTGCCAGCAGCTTAGGGGGGACCCCTAGCCGCACAGATACGCAGTATTTT
CASSLGGTPSRTDTQYF
>TRBV20-1|NA|13|NA|TRBJ1-5
TGCAGTGCTAGAGTGTCAGCTACTCAGCCCCAGCATTTT
CSARVSATQPQHF
>TRBV5-1|many|16|NA|TRBJ2-2
TGCGCCAGCAGCTTGTCTGGACTGGGCGGCACCGGGGAGCTGTTTTTT
CASSLSGLGGTGELFF
>TRBV20-1|many|11|NA|TRBJ2-5
TGCAGTGCCTCTCAGAAAGAGACCCAGTACTTC
CSASQKETQYF
>TRBV7-9|many|13|TRBD1|TRBJ2-1
TGTGCCAGCAGCTACAGGGGGCGGAATGAGCAGTTCTTC
CASSYRGRNEQFF
>TRBV5-6|many|14|NA|TRBJ2-1
TGTGCCAGCAGCACGACATATTCCTACAATGAGCAGTTCTTC
CASSTTYSYNEQFF
>TRBV4-1|few|13|NA|TRBJ1-5
TGCGCCAGCAGCCTTGGTGGGGAACAGCCCCAGCATTTT
CASSLGGEQPQHF
>TRBV20-1|many|15|NA|TRBJ1-5
TGCAGTGCTAGAGTTGGGGGGCAGAGCAATCAGCCCCAGCATTTT
CSARVGGQSNQPQHF
>TRBV5-4|many|17|TRBD2|TRBJ2-1
TGTGCCAGCAGCTTGGCCTTGACTAGCGGTGGCCACAATGAGCAGTTCTTC
CASSLALTSGGHNEQFF
>TRBV27|many|13|TRBD1|TRBJ1-5
TGTGCCAGCAGTCACAGGGGCGATCAGCCCCAGCATTTT
CASSHRGDQPQHF
>TRBV19|NA|18|TRBD1|TRBJ2-2
TGTGCCAGTAGTATAGTATCCCGGGACAGGGGCGACACCGGGGAGCTGTTTTTT
CASSIVSRDRGDTGELFF
>TRBV13|many|14|NA|TRBJ2-3
TGTGCCAGCAGCCATGTTCTCCGGGGAGATACGCAGTATTTT
CASSHVLRGDTQYF
>TRBV6-5|many|14|NA|TRBJ2-7
TGTGCCAGCAGTTCGGGGAGGACAGTCTACGAGCAGTACTTC
CASSSGRTVYEQYF
>TRBV12-3/TRBV12-4|many|14|NA|TRBJ2-5
TGTGCCAGCAGTTCGTCTTGGGGGGAAGAGACCCAGTACTTC
CASSSSWGEETQYF
>TRBV4-1|many|17|NA|TRBJ2-3
TGCGCCAGCAGCCAAGATCGGTTTAGGCCCTACACAGATACGCAGTATTTT
CASSQDRFRPYTDTQYF
>TRBV28|many|11|NA|TRBJ2-5
TGTGCCAGCAGTTTTTCGCAGACCCAGTACTTC
CASSFSQTQYF
>TRBV20-1|NA|14|TRBD2|TRBJ2-1
TGCAGTCCGAGTGTGACTAGCGACGACAATGAGCAGTTCTTC
CSPSVTSDDNEQFF
>TRBV5-1|NA|13|NA|TRBJ2-1
TGCGCCGCTTCGACCCACAGTAACAATGAGCAGTTCTTC
CAASTHSNNEQFF
>TRBV5-1|many|13|NA|TRBJ1-2
TGCGCCAGCAGCGCGTACCGGGAGGAAGGCTACACCTTC
CASSAYREEGYTF